This TCR beta chain originates from a study of blood T cell repertoires in COVID-19. Ages ranged from about 18 to 89 years, with residence in approximately 25 US areas. The authors' processing: Estimation of nucleated cell counts was performed using reference gene primer amplification. Sequencing used immunoSEQ multiplex PCR; TCRdb keeps in-frame clones, though not all of them. V, J and clone size reflect that table, while D and trimming were determined from the DNA. The sample includes about 370,000 clones, roughly nine tenths seen only once; the top ten take roughly 1%. The CDR3 spans 13 residues. Germline assignment: CDR1 LNHNV and CDR2 YYDKDF (reference sequence). Trimming left V 1 base short and J 2 bases short, with 4 bases between.

The sequenced material came from PBMCs or T cells enriched from blood (not recorded which). The V and J genes are TRBV15 and TRBJ2-3, with unresolved D. The receptor was isolated from a man younger than 35 who had recovered from COVID-19. The DNA for the CDR3 is TGTGCCACCAGCAGAGGGCCCACAGATACGCAGTATTTT. Protein product: CATSRGPTDTQYF.